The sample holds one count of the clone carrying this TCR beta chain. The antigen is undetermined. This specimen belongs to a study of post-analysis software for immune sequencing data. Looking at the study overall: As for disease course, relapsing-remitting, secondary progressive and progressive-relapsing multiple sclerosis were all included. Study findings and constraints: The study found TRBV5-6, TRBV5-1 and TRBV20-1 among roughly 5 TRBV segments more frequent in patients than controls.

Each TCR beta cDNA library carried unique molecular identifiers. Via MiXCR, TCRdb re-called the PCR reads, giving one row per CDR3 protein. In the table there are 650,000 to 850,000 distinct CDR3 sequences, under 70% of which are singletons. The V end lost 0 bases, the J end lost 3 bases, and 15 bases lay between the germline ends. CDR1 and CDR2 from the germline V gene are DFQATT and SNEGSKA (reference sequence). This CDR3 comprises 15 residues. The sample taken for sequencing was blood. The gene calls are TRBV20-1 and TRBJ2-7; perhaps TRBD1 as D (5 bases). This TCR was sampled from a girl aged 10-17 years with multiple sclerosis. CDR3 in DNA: TGCAGTGCTAGAGATCGGGCGACAGCGAGCTACGAGCAGTACTTC. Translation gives CSARDRATASYEQYF.